These 7 T cell receptor beta chains were all obtained from the same sample, sequenced in a study of CD8 T cells in ankylosing spondylitis. One entry per CDR3 protein, called by TCRdb with MiXCR from the 5' RACE reads. The sample has over 600,000 distinct CDR3 sequences; 15% to 20% are singletons. Their target antigens are unknown. General study findings and limits: Fewer than 10 highly homologous variants made up a TCR beta motif that seemed to typify ankylosing spondylitis blood.

The sequenced sample consisted of blood, either unsorted or a sorted T cell fraction (not recorded which). Receptors were obtained from a male donor with ankylosing spondylitis.

This rearrangement joins TRBV11-2 to TRBJ2-1; TRBD1 or TRBD2 may be the D gene (5 bases each). Germline V lookup: CDR1 SGHAT, CDR2 FQNNGV. This CDR3 is 15 amino acids long. V lost 0 bases to trimming and J lost 7 bases, with 13 bases between them. DNA of the CDR3: TGTGCCAGCAGCTTAGATACTCCCGGGGCTAATGAGCAGTTCTTC. Its translation: CASSLDTPGANEQFF. The full variable domain, rest sourced from reference TRBV11-2 and TRBJ2-1, is EAGVAQSPRYKIIEKRQSVAFWCNPISGHATLYWYQQILGQGPKLLIQFQNNGVVDDSQLPKDRFSAERLKGVDSTLKIQPAKLEDSAVYLCASSLDTPGANEQFFGPGTRLTVL.

This sequence joins TRBV28 and TRBJ1-5, with D uncertain. V dropped 3 bases and J dropped 5 bases, with 8 bases sitting between them. This CDR3 is built from 13 residues. The germline V gene encodes CDR1 MDHEN and CDR2 SYDVKM. The CDR3 DNA reads as TGTGCCAGCAGTTTGATAAGAGATCAGCCCCAGCATTTT. It encodes CASSLIRDQPQHF.

V gene TRBV9 combines with J gene TRBJ2-1; 8 nucleotides agree with TRBD2. The CDR3 loop spans 16 amino acids. V was clipped by 0 bases and J by 2 bases; unmatched bases: 4. CDR1 SGDLS and CDR2 YYNGEE come from the germline V gene. For the CDR3, the DNA is TGTGCCAGCAGCGTAGGGGCGGGGGGAACCTACAATGAGCAGTTCTTC. It is translated as CASSVGAGGTYNEQFF. Together with reference TRBV9 and TRBJ2-1, the CDR3 gives the full variable domain: DSGVTQTPKHLITATGQRVTLRCSPRSGDLSVYWYQQSLDQGLQFLIQYYNGEERAKGNILERFSAQQFPDLHSELNLSSLELGDSALYFCASSVGAGGTYNEQFFGPGTRLTVL.

J is TRBJ1-6 and V is TRBV27; D unclear. The length of the CDR3 is 15 residues. The V end lost 5 bases, the J end lost 8 bases, and 16 bases lay between the germline ends. The germline CDR1 and CDR2 sequences are MNHEY and SMNVEV (reference sequence). The CDR3 DNA sequence: TGTGCCAGCAGTGACCGGCGGACTAGGGATTCACCCCTCCACTTT. Its protein product is CASSDRRTRDSPLHF.

The chain recombines TRBV20-1 with TRBJ1-2, with D possibly TRBD1 on 5 matching bases. The CDR3 consists of 16 residues. Germline V CDR1 and CDR2: DFQATT, SNEGSKA (reference sequence). V was cut by 3 bases and J by 0 bases, with 17 bases left in between. The chain's CDR3 is CSARGRDSPPNYGYTF. CDR3 coding DNA: TGCAGTGCTAGGGGCAGGGATTCCCCTCCTAACTATGGCTACACCTTC.

The chain is built from TRBV30 and TRBJ2-1; D gene uncertain. V gave up 0 bases and J gave up 5 bases, with 8 bases separating them. The CDR3 is made up of 13 amino acids. The germline gives CDR1 GTSNPN, CDR2 SVGIG (reference sequence). The CDR3 bases are TGTGCCTGGAGTGTTGCCAGCCACAATGAGCAGTTCTTC. Encoded protein: CAWSVASHNEQFF. The full variable domain, rest sourced from reference TRBV30 and TRBJ2-1, is SQTIHQWPATLVQPVGSPLSLECTVEGTSNPNLYWYRQAAGRGLQLLFYSVGIGQISSEVPQNLSASRPQDRQFILSSKKLLLSDSGFYLCAWSVASHNEQFFGPGTRLTVL.

This clonotype has more than one count but fewer than ten. The CDR3 DNA is TGTGCCAGCTCACCATTTAGGGGAAATCAGCCCCAGCATTTT. Its protein is CASSPFRGNQPQHF. The chain links TRBV18 to TRBJ1-5; perhaps TRBD1 as D (5 bases). Germline V lookup: CDR1 KGHSH, CDR2 LQKENI. Trimming took off 2 bases at V and 4 bases at J, with 9 bases between the two ends. CDR3 length: 14 residues.